Below, 28 T cell receptor beta chains from the same sample are listed, as sequenced in a study of regulatory T cells in long-lasting Graves disease. Time point noted: persistent/refractory GD, antithyroid drugs over 5 years with positive TRAb. PBMC RNA was the source of the TCR library. Sequencing libraries for TCR beta were prepared with iRepertoire HTBI primers and Arm-PCR of CDR3 regions. Via MiXCR, TCRdb re-called the multiplex PCR reads, giving one row per CDR3 protein. The top ten clones hold over 25% of a sample with a few hundred thousand distinct CDR3 sequences, around 22% of them seen once. The source material was peripheral blood mononuclear cells (PBMCs), sampled when the disease was refractory, from a patient treated with antithyroid drugs. Receptors were obtained from a female donor with Graves disease.

This clonotype was observed at least ten times. The chain couples TRBV20-1 to TRBJ1-5; D is perhaps TRBD1 (6 bases). This CDR3 region has 14 residues. V lost 0 bases and J 6 bases, leaving 12 bases between the germline ends. Germline CDR1 DFQATT, CDR2 SNEGSKA (reference sequence). This CDR3 reads CSARDRTAPQPQHF. The CDR3 bases are TGCAGTGCTAGAGACCGGACAGCCCCTCAGCCCCAGCATTTT.

In its sample, this clonotype was seen a few times. The chain uses TRBV30 and TRBJ1-2, with TRBD1 matching 8 bases. With 3 bases clipped from V and 4 bases from J, the junction kept 7 bases outside the gene matches. Germline CDR1 reads GTSNPN; CDR2 reads SVGIG (reference sequence). The CDR3 has 14 residues. CDR3 coding DNA: TGTGCCTGGAGAGAACCCGGGACAGGCTATGGCTACACCTTC. This encodes CAWREPGTGYGYTF.

The chain uses TRBV7-9 and TRBJ2-7; D call uncertain. Trimming left V 4 bases short and J 3 bases short, with 7 bases between. CDR1 SEHNR and CDR2 FQNEAQ come from the germline V gene (reference sequence). The length of the CDR3 is 12 residues. The CDR3 region has the DNA TGTGCCAGCAGCTCCGTCCACTACGAGCAGTACTTC. The encoded protein is CASSSVHYEQYF.

This chain links TRBV19 with TRBJ1-1; 9 nucleotides match TRBD1. The J segment lost 0 bases and the V segment lost 4 bases, leaving 6 bases of the junction unmatched. The CDR3 sequence is 16 residues long. The V gene's germline CDR1 is LNHDA and CDR2 SQIVND (reference sequence). DNA for the CDR3: TGTGCCAGTAGTACCGGACAGGGGCGCCTGAACACTGAAGCTTTCTTT. Amino acids: CASSTGQGRLNTEAFF. The entire variable domain, with the rest obtained from reference TRBV19 and TRBJ1-1, is as follows: DGGITQSPKYLFRKEGQNVTLSCEQNLNHDAMYWYRQDPGQGLRLIYYSQIVNDFQKGDIAEGYSVSREKKESFPLTVTSAQKNPTAFYLCASSTGQGRLNTEAFFGQGTRLTVV.

This clonotype has at least ten counts. The chain is built from TRBV2 and TRBJ2-2, with 13 nucleotides matching TRBD2. Trimming removed 8 bases from V and 3 bases from J; junction bases left unmatched: 12. This CDR3 has 18 residues. CDR1 and CDR2 (germline): SNHLY, FYNNEI. CDR3 amino acids: CASAWTSGRALDTGELFF. The CDR3, as DNA: TGTGCCAGCGCGTGGACTAGCGGGAGAGCTTTGGACACCGGGGAGCTGTTTTTT.

This clonotype was picked up a small number of times. The chain combines TRBV12-3 or TRBV12-4 with TRBJ2-3; 11 bases are a match to TRBD2. CDR3 length equals 16 residues. The junction had 4 bases not matched to a gene; V was cut back by 3 bases and J by 2 bases. The CDR3 reads CASSLGLAAYTDTQYF. The CDR3 bases are TGTGCCAGCAGTTTGGGACTAGCGGCTTACACAGATACGCAGTATTTT.

This rearrangement joins TRBV6-1 to TRBJ2-6; TRBD1 agrees at 9 bases. This CDR3 has 16 residues. After removal of 8 bases from V and 1 base from J, the junction contained 6 bases not matched to a gene. CDR1 is MNHNS and CDR2 is SASEGT in the germline V gene. This chain's CDR3 is CASRRDRDSGANVLTF. The CDR3 DNA follows: TGTGCCAGCCGGAGGGACAGGGATTCTGGGGCCAACGTCCTGACTTTC.

This clonotype appeared a few times. The rearrangement joins TRBV9 to TRBJ2-7; perhaps TRBD1 as D (5 bases). Germline V lookup: CDR1 SGDLS, CDR2 YYNGEE. Trimming removed 3 bases at V and 3 bases at J, with 13 bases between. The CDR3 totals 14 residues. CDR3 nucleotide sequence: TGTGCCAGCAGCGCACAGGCGATGGACTACGAGCAGTACTTC. It is translated as CASSAQAMDYEQYF.

This clonotype was counted many times. In DNA form, the CDR3 reads TGTGCCAGCCGGGGGGCTAACTACGAGCAGTACTTC. It is translated as CASRGANYEQYF. The J gene is TRBJ2-7, the V gene TRBV3-1; D possibly corresponds to TRBD2 (7 bases). V gave up 8 bases and J gave up 3 bases, with 11 bases separating them. CDR3 size: 12 residues. Per germline, CDR1 LGHDT and CDR2 YNNKEL (reference sequence).

V gene TRBV7-9 combines with J gene TRBJ2-5; weak D call: TRBD2 (5 bases). The CDR3 runs to 13 residues. From germline, CDR1 is SEHNR and CDR2 FQNEAQ (reference sequence). V dropped 1 base and J dropped 5 bases, with 8 bases sitting between them. The CDR3 protein is CASSLVPGETQYF. In DNA, the CDR3 is TGTGCCAGCAGCTTAGTTCCGGGGGAGACCCAGTACTTC.

The chain employs TRBV18 and TRBJ2-7, with no clear D. CDR1 and CDR2 (germline): KGHSH, LQKENI. This CDR3 has 14 amino acids. Deletions cut 0 bases from V and 3 bases from J, with 9 bases between. CDR3 sequence reads: CASSPPAGNYEQYF. CDR3 DNA: TGTGCCAGCTCACCACCGGCAGGTAACTACGAGCAGTACTTC.

The chain has TRBV6-5 and TRBJ2-7; no clear D. The CDR3 consists of 17 residues. The V gene's germline CDR1 is MNHEY and CDR2 SVGAGI. V was shortened by 1 base and J by 2 bases, with 18 bases between the two germline ends. The CDR3: CASSYFSPRQATYEQYF. For the CDR3, the DNA is TGTGCCAGCAGTTACTTCTCACCCCGCCAGGCGACCTACGAGCAGTACTTC.

The rearrangement uses TRBV3-1 and TRBJ2-5; 8 bases match TRBD2. This CDR3 comprises 18 residues. CDR1 and CDR2 from the germline V gene are LGHDT and YNNKEL (reference sequence). With V trimmed by 1 base and J by 2 bases, 12 bases remained unmatched. The CDR3 nucleotides are TGTGCCAGCAGCCAAGGGGTACCCGGGACTAGGACTCAAGAGACCCAGTACTTC. Its protein is CASSQGVPGTRTQETQYF.

The sample holds many counts of this clonotype. The chain combines TRBV6-2 or TRBV6-3 with TRBJ2-7; D is unclear. Trimming pared 5 bases from V and 2 bases from J, leaving 13 bases between. Per the germline V gene, CDR1 is MNHEY and CDR2 is SVGEGT. CDR3 length: 14 amino acids. CDR3 region: CASSPSMGAYEQYF. CDR3 sequence (DNA): TGTGCCAGCAGTCCTTCGATGGGCGCCTACGAGCAGTACTTC.

The V and J genes are TRBV28 and TRBJ2-3, with TRBD1 matching over 9 bases. Germline-derived CDR1 and CDR2 are MDHEN and SYDVKM. Trimming took 3 bases from V and 2 from J; bases not matched to a gene: 6. The length of the CDR3 is 16 residues. The CDR3 loop is CASSFMGQGITDTQYF. The DNA of the CDR3 is TGTGCCAGCAGTTTTATGGGACAGGGAATCACAGATACGCAGTATTTT.

The chain links TRBV6-1 to TRBJ2-3, with 9 nucleotides matching TRBD2. From germline, CDR1 is MNHNS and CDR2 SASEGT. V was clipped by 3 bases and J by 3 bases; unmatched bases: 7. The CDR3 contains 16 residues. The CDR3 DNA follows: TGTGCCAGCAGTGAGGCACCGGGACTAGCTACAGATACGCAGTATTTT. Amino acid sequence: CASSEAPGLATDTQYF.

V is TRBV12-3 or TRBV12-4 and J is TRBJ2-2, with 11 bases identical to TRBD2. Trimming took 4 bases from V and 0 from J; bases not matched to a gene: 13. The CDR3 runs to 20 residues. The DNA for the CDR3 is TGTGCCAGCAGTTGGGACAGATGGACTAGCGGGCGCGCGAACACCGGGGAGCTGTTTTTT. This sequence encodes CASSWDRWTSGRANTGELFF.

The chain has TRBV18 and TRBJ1-2, with D hard to call. Trimming removed 0 bases from V and 4 bases from J, with 9 bases in between. The CDR3 consists of 14 residues. Germline loops: CDR1 KGHSH, CDR2 LQKENI. CDR3 in amino acids: CASSPPGYGYGYTF. CDR3 nucleotide sequence: TGTGCCAGCTCACCACCGGGTTACGGCTATGGCTACACCTTC.

This clonotype was seen more than once but under ten times. This chain connects TRBV27 to TRBJ1-1; TRBD1 aligns across 7 bases. Unmatched junction bases numbered 10, after V lost 10 bases and J lost 5 bases. Germline V gene lookup returns CDR1 MNHEY and CDR2 SMNVEV (reference sequence). The CDR3 sequence is 13 residues long. CDR3 region: CATQGGTATEAFF. The CDR3 region has the DNA TGTGCCACCCAGGGGGGGACTGCGACTGAAGCTTTCTTT.

A remark on this clonotype: This may be a read error: a much more frequent sequence differs by one nucleotide. This chain links TRBV12-3 or TRBV12-4 with TRBJ2-1; 11 bases align to TRBD2. The CDR3 contains 15 residues. V lost 6 bases to trimming and J lost 6 bases; unmatched junction nucleotides: 7. The CDR3 loop is CASRTGTSGCNEQFF. CDR3 sequence (DNA): TGTGCCAGCAGGACCGGGACTAGCGGTTGCAATGAGCAGTTCTTC.

There are many counts of this clonotype. The chain combines TRBV24-1 with TRBJ1-1; no firm D call. The CDR3 is 13 residues long. Trimming removed 4 bases at V and 5 bases at J, with 10 bases between. Germline V lookup: CDR1 KGHDR, CDR2 SFDVKD. This chain's CDR3 is CATSEREETEAFF. The CDR3 DNA reads as TGTGCCACCAGTGAAAGGGAGGAGACTGAAGCTTTCTTT.

This clonotype was seen a few times. This chain's CDR3 is CSASPTRRGGRFSNQPQHF. The CDR3 DNA follows: TGCAGTGCTAGCCCCACTCGTCGGGGGGGGCGATTTAGCAATCAGCCCCAGCATTTT. The chain combines TRBV20-1 with TRBJ1-5; D possibly corresponds to TRBD1 (6 bases). V lost 3 bases, J lost 0 bases, and 24 bases lay in between. Germline CDR1 and CDR2: DFQATT and SNEGSKA (reference sequence). The CDR3 consists of 19 residues.

On this clonotype: A much larger clone differs from this one at a single base, so this may be a read error. The chain carries TRBV2 and TRBJ2-2; D remains ambiguous. The CDR3 is made up of 15 amino acids. V was shortened by 3 bases and J by 0 bases, with 8 bases between the two germline ends. Germline V gene sequence: CDR1 SNHLY, CDR2 FYNNEI. The CDR3 here is CASSEARANTGELFF. In DNA, the CDR3 is TGTGCCAGCAGTGAGGCTAGGGCGAACACCGGGGAGCTGTTTTTT.

The chain links TRBV5-5 to TRBJ2-5; 7 bases line up with TRBD2. Trimming took 4 bases from V and 12 from J; bases not matched to a gene: 12. Germline CDR1 reads SGHKS; CDR2 reads YYEKEE (reference sequence). The CDR3 runs to 13 residues. This CDR3 reads CASSTPGLEKKYF. The DNA for the CDR3 is TGTGCCAGCAGCACACCTGGACTAGAGAAAAAGTACTTC.

This clonotype was found a few times. The chain recombines TRBV6-1 with TRBJ1-5; tentatively, D is TRBD1 (5 bases). Trimming took off 6 bases at V and 7 bases at J, with 19 bases between the two ends. Germline CDR1 MNHNS, CDR2 SASEGT. CDR3 size: 15 residues. The CDR3 DNA is TGTGCCAGCAGAGCCTCGCGAGGGGCTGGGCAGCCCCAGCATTTT. Translating it yields CASRASRGAGQPQHF.

This clonotype has just one count. This sequence joins TRBV28 and TRBJ2-3; D gene unclear. CDR1 and CDR2 from the germline V gene are MDHEN and SYDVKM. The V gene lost 3 bases and the J gene lost 5 bases, with 9 bases spanning the gap. The CDR3 is 13 amino acids. This chain's CDR3 is CASSLDREDTQYF. CDR3 nucleotides: TGTGCCAGCAGTTTGGACCGAGAAGATACGCAGTATTTT.

On this clonotype itself: This may be a read error: a much more frequent sequence differs by one nucleotide. This rearrangement joins TRBV6-1 to TRBJ1-6; 8 nucleotides line up with TRBD1. Germline V gene lookup returns CDR1 MNHNS and CDR2 SASEGT. Unmatched junction bases numbered 7, after V lost 7 bases and J lost 8 bases. The CDR3 is 14 amino acids. CDR3 protein: CASNFGTGDSPLHF. The DNA of the CDR3 is TGTGCCAGCAACTTTGGGACAGGAGATTCACCCCTCCACTTT.

This clonotype was seen only a few times. This chain uses TRBV4-3 with TRBJ2-5; D gene ambiguous. CDR3 length equals 14 residues. CDR1 and CDR2 (germline): LGHNA, YSLEER. The germline V and J ends were trimmed by 3 bases and 4 bases, with 12 bases remaining between them. This CDR3 reads CASSQGNLLETQYF. The CDR3 coding sequence is TGCGCCAGCAGCCAGGGGAACCTTCTAGAGACCCAGTACTTC.